These 32 T cell receptor beta chains share one sample of origin, sequenced in a study of shared clonotypes between healthy human individuals. Profiled with immunoSEQ multiplex PCR; TCRdb holds only in-frame clones, not every one. The repertoire has over 850,000 clones, about four fifths of them found once; the top ten carry about 0.52%. The sequencing input was memory CD4+ T cells from PBMCs. The subset is: CD45RA-negative fraction. Receptor source: a man aged 18 to 35 in good health. Some clones in this sample may be carry-over from other donors' samples.

To note about this clone: Other DNA sequences within the sample encode an identical CDR3. V is TRBV5-1 and J is TRBJ2-3; TRBD2 is a possible D gene (5 bases). The CDR3 consists of 13 residues. Trimming took off 2 bases at V and 3 bases at J, with 7 bases between the two ends. Looked up from germline, CDR1 is SGHRS and CDR2 is YFSETQ. CDR3 DNA sequence: TGCGCCAGCAGCTTCCAGCGGACAGATACGCAGTATTTT. Its protein product is CASSFQRTDTQYF.

This clone turned up a few times. The rearrangement joins TRBV5-1 to TRBJ1-4; D remains ambiguous. Trimming left V 1 base short and J 5 bases short, with 9 bases between. The CDR3 runs 14 residues. CDR1 and CDR2 (germline): SGHRS, YFSETQ. CDR3 loop: CASSLPEKNEKLFF. The CDR3 DNA reads TGCGCCAGCAGCTTGCCGGAGAAAAATGAAAAACTGTTTTTT.

This clone was seen just once. V is TRBV10-1 and J is TRBJ2-5; D is unresolved. This CDR3 region has 14 residues. Per the germline V gene, CDR1 is WNHNN and CDR2 is SYGVQD (reference sequence). V dropped 0 bases and J dropped 2 bases, with 7 bases sitting between them. CDR3 DNA: TGCGCCAGCAGTGAGTCCTCTGGACAAGAGACCCAGTACTTC. Translating gives CASSESSGQETQYF.

The V and J genes are TRBV29-1 and TRBJ2-7; D remains unclear. This CDR3 is 11 amino acids long. With 5 bases removed from V and 3 bases from J, the gap between germline ends came to 8 bases. The V gene's germline CDR1 is SQVTM and CDR2 ANQGSEA. DNA for the CDR3: TGCAGCGTTTCCAACAGCTACGAGCAGTACTTC. The encoded protein is CSVSNSYEQYF.

The chain is built from TRBV2 and TRBJ2-5, with D uncertain. This CDR3 spans 11 amino acids. Germline values: CDR1 SNHLY, CDR2 FYNNEI. V shed 7 bases and J shed 5 bases, with 8 bases lying between them. CDR3 in amino acids: CASTQGETQYF. As DNA, the CDR3 is TGTGCCAGCACCCAAGGGGAGACCCAGTACTTC. Together with reference TRBV2 and TRBJ2-5, the CDR3 gives the full variable domain: EPEVTQTPSHQVTQMGQEVILRCVPISNHLYFYWYRQILGQKVEFLVSFYNNEISEKSEIFDDQFSVERPDGSNFTLKIRSTKLEDSAMYFCASTQGETQYFGPGTRLLVL.

This chain uses TRBV7-3 with TRBJ2-1, with 8 bases identical to TRBD2. Germline CDR1 and CDR2: SGHTA and FQGTGA. The CDR3 sequence is 16 residues long. The trim removed 5 bases at V and 2 bases at J, leaving 8 bases unmatched. The CDR3 nucleotides read TGTGCCAGCAGCCCCCAGGGGCGGGAGGCCTACAATGAGCAGTTCTTC. Protein sequence: CASSPQGREAYNEQFF.

J is TRBJ2-1 and V is TRBV12-5; 8 positions agree with TRBD2. CDR1 and CDR2 from the germline V gene are LGHNT and FRNRAP. CDR3 length: 16 residues. Germline trimming cut 2 bases from V and 5 bases from J; bases unmatched to any gene: 8. DNA for the CDR3: TGTGCTAGTGGTTTGATCAGCGGGAGCTTTAACAATGAGCAGTTCTTC. Translated, it gives CASGLISGSFNNEQFF.

The chain couples TRBV11-2 to TRBJ1-2; D not resolved. The germline V and J ends were trimmed by 3 bases and 1 base, with 15 bases remaining between them. The germline gives CDR1 SGHAT, CDR2 FQNNGV. The CDR3 sequence is 16 residues long. CDR3 in DNA: TGTGCCAGCAGCTTGGCCTTTCGGACGGATAACTATGGCTACACCTTC. It is translated as CASSLAFRTDNYGYTF.

Here the CDR3 DNA reads TGTGCCAGCAGAGAGACGACAGGGAGGGAGACCCAGTACTTC. This gives the protein CASRETTGRETQYF. The chain combines TRBV2 with TRBJ2-5; weak D call: TRBD1 (7 bases). The CDR3 has 14 amino acids. The germline gives CDR1 SNHLY, CDR2 FYNNEI. Trimming removed 6 bases from V and 5 bases from J, with 16 bases in between.

The V call is TRBV6-6, the J call TRBJ1-1, with 8 bases lining up with TRBD1. The length of the CDR3 is 14 residues. Germline-derived CDR1 and CDR2 are MNHNY and SVGAGI (reference sequence). V lost 8 bases and J lost 7; bases outside the gene matches: 12. The CDR3 is CASCRQGARGEAFF. In nucleotides, the CDR3 is TGTGCCAGCTGCCGTCAGGGGGCTCGGGGTGAAGCTTTCTTT.

The chain combines TRBV18 with TRBJ1-4; 7 nucleotides align to TRBD1. From germline, CDR1 is KGHSH and CDR2 LQKENI. Unmatched junction bases numbered 11, after V lost 2 bases and J lost 8 bases. The CDR3 loop spans 16 amino acids. CDR3 DNA sequence: TGTGCCAGCTCACCAGCACAGACAGGGAGTGGAGAAAAACTGTTTTTT. This codes for CASSPAQTGSGEKLFF.

This clone was detected only once. The genes are TRBV15 and TRBJ2-5; D is possibly TRBD2 (6 bases). CDR1 and CDR2 (germline): LNHNV, YYDKDF (reference sequence). The CDR3 sequence is 14 residues long. Trimming removed 0 bases from V and 5 bases from J, with 10 bases in between. Written as DNA, the CDR3 is TGTGCCACCAGCAGAGAGGGGGGTATGGAGACCCAGTACTTC. Translating it yields CATSREGGMETQYF.

This clone was observed a handful of times. The V and J genes are TRBV27 and TRBJ1-5; D may be TRBD1 (6 bases). In germline, CDR1 is MNHEY, CDR2 SMNVEV (reference sequence). CDR3 length: 17 residues. V lost 6 bases, J lost 5 bases, and 23 bases lay in between. The DNA for the CDR3 is TGTGCCAGCAGCTTACGGCGGCCAGGGGAGTGGGATCAGCCCCAGCATTTT. This gives the protein CASSLRRPGEWDQPQHF.

In this sample, this clone turned up once. CDR3: CASSQGAGGTSTDTQYF. CDR3 sequence (DNA): TGTGCCAGCAGCCAGGGGGCGGGAGGGACTAGCACAGATACGCAGTATTTT. The gene calls are TRBV4-2 and TRBJ2-3, with TRBD2 matching 9 bases. Looked up from germline, CDR1 is LGHNA and CDR2 is YNFKEQ. The CDR3 spans 17 residues. The junction had 7 bases not matched to a gene; V was cut back by 3 bases and J by 0 bases.

J is TRBJ1-2 and V is TRBV7-9; 7 nucleotides match TRBD1. V lost 3 bases to trimming and J lost 2 bases; unmatched junction nucleotides: 9. Germline CDR1 is SEHNR and CDR2 is FQNEAQ (reference sequence). This CDR3 comprises 16 residues. Here the CDR3 DNA reads TGTGCCAGCAGCTTTGGTGCAGGGGGGACGAACTATGGCTACACCTTC. Protein product: CASSFGAGGTNYGYTF.

The chain employs TRBV5-1 and TRBJ2-1, with TRBD1 identical over 8 bases. The J segment lost 7 bases and the V segment lost 3 bases, leaving 9 bases of the junction unmatched. The CDR3 loop spans 15 amino acids. The germline V gene has CDR1 SGHRS and CDR2 YFSETQ. The CDR3 DNA sequence: TGCGCCAGCAGCTCCCTCAACAGGGGGACAAATGAGCAGTTCTTC. It codes for CASSSLNRGTNEQFF.

This chain uses TRBV6-1 with TRBJ2-7; D call uncertain. With 2 bases removed from V and 1 base from J, the gap between germline ends came to 9 bases. The germline CDR1 and CDR2 sequences are MNHNS and SASEGT. The CDR3 sequence is 14 residues long. The CDR3, as DNA: TGTGCCAGCAGTGAAAATCCCGCATCCTACGAGCAGTACTTC. It specifies CASSENPASYEQYF.

This sequence joins TRBV4-2 and TRBJ2-1, with D hard to call. Germline values: CDR1 LGHNA, CDR2 YNFKEQ. The CDR3 has 16 amino acids. Between the trimmed V and J ends, which lost 0 bases and 2 bases, there was a span of 11 bases. The CDR3 here is CASSQEPLTAYNEQFF. In DNA form, the CDR3 reads TGTGCCAGCAGCCAAGAACCCCTCACCGCCTACAATGAGCAGTTCTTC.

V is TRBV5-1 and J is TRBJ2-5; TRBD2 agrees at 11 bases. Germline V gene sequence: CDR1 SGHRS, CDR2 YFSETQ. V gave up 6 bases and J gave up 1 base; unmatched junction bases: 5. This CDR3 has 15 residues. CDR3: CASTLGLAGQETQYF. As DNA, the CDR3 is TGCGCCAGCACCTTAGGACTAGCGGGCCAAGAGACCCAGTACTTC.

CDR3 DNA sequence: TGCGCCAGCAGCGATACCGGGACAGGGGGCTACGGCTACACCTTC. It codes for CASSDTGTGGYGYTF. The chain links TRBV5-1 to TRBJ1-2; TRBD1 aligns across 12 bases. The CDR3 runs to 15 residues. Germline values: CDR1 SGHRS, CDR2 YFSETQ. V trimming: 4 bases; J trimming: 8 bases; junction bases outside the gene matches: 9.

This rearrangement joins TRBV6-1 to TRBJ2-2; 9 bases match TRBD2. Germline CDR1 reads MNHNS; CDR2 reads SASEGT. Unmatched junction bases numbered 5, after V lost 7 bases and J lost 2 bases. This CDR3 is built from 15 residues. The chain's CDR3 is CASTISGGNTGELFF. The CDR3 DNA reads TGTGCCAGCACCATTAGCGGGGGTAACACCGGGGAGCTGTTTTTT.

J is TRBJ2-3 and V is TRBV27; TRBD2 matches at 8 bases. Germline-derived CDR1 and CDR2 are MNHEY and SMNVEV (reference sequence). The CDR3 has 15 amino acids. V was clipped by 6 bases and J by 4 bases; unmatched bases: 9. In nucleotides, the CDR3 is TGTGCCAGCAGGGGACTAGTGGGTCCGGCAGATACGCAGTATTTT. Amino acid sequence: CASRGLVGPADTQYF.

The V gene is TRBV6-1, the J gene TRBJ2-1; TRBD1 aligns across 7 bases. V shed 1 base and J 9 bases; nucleotides not matched to a gene: 6. Germline V gives CDR1 MNHNS, CDR2 SASEGT. The CDR3 contains 14 residues. DNA for the CDR3: TGTGCCAGCAGTGAAGGCCCTGACAGGGTTGAGCAGTTCTTC. It specifies CASSEGPDRVEQFF.

This clone appeared a few times. Other DNA sequences in this specimen translate into the identical CDR3. This chain links TRBV18 with TRBJ1-1; D remains unclear. V lost 1 base to trimming and J lost 3 bases, with 6 bases between them. The V gene's germline CDR1 is KGHSH and CDR2 LQKENI. The CDR3 spans 13 residues. The CDR3: CASSPRLDTEAFF. For the CDR3, the DNA is TGTGCCAGCTCACCACGTCTGGACACTGAAGCTTTCTTT.

CDR3 sequence (DNA): TGTGCCAGCTCGGCCGACAGGGGCTCCTACAATGAGCAGTTCTTC. Amino acids: CASSADRGSYNEQFF. The chain employs TRBV18 and TRBJ2-1, with TRBD1 matching over 8 bases. The V and J ends lost 6 bases and 0 bases, in that order; junction bases with no gene match: 4. This CDR3 contains 15 residues. CDR1 is KGHSH, CDR2 LQKENI, per germline. The full variable domain, in which reference TRBV18 and TRBJ2-1 provide the parts outside the CDR3, is NAGVMQNPRHLVRRRGQEARLRCSPMKGHSHVYWYRQLPEEGLKFMVYLQKENIIDESGMPKERFSAEFPKEGPSILRIQQVVRGDSAAYFCASSADRGSYNEQFFGPGTRLTVL.

The chain links TRBV2 to TRBJ1-4; 8 bases line up with TRBD1. The CDR3 has 13 residues. Germline values: CDR1 SNHLY, CDR2 FYNNEI. V lost 7 bases and J lost 8; bases outside the gene matches: 6. CDR3: CASKTGVNEKLFF. The CDR3, as DNA: TGTGCCAGCAAGACAGGGGTAAACGAAAAACTGTTTTTT.

Ten or more counts support this clone. V is TRBV9 and J is TRBJ2-2; D could derive from TRBD1 or TRBD2 (5 bases each). The CDR3 has 15 residues. The germline gives CDR1 SGDLS, CDR2 YYNGEE. V shed 4 bases and J shed 11 bases, with 21 bases lying between them. CDR3 residues: CASSPTERGRGELFF. CDR3 nucleotide sequence: TGTGCCAGCAGCCCCACAGAGAGGGGTCGGGGAGAGCTGTTTTTT.

The chain couples TRBV7-9 to TRBJ2-7, with D maybe TRBD1 (5 bases). Germline V gene data show CDR1 as SEHNR and CDR2 as FQNEAQ (reference sequence). The CDR3 length is 14 residues. V lost 5 bases and J lost 3, with 14 bases in between. CDR3 sequence: CASSLHGQGYEQYF. In DNA, the CDR3 is TGTGCCAGCAGCCTCCACGGGCAGGGCTACGAGCAGTACTTC. Looking up the rest from reference TRBV7-9 and TRBJ2-7 gives the full variable domain: DTGVSQNPRHKITKRGQNVTFRCDPISEHNRLYWYRQTLGQGPEFLTYFQNEAQLEKSRLLSDRFSAERPKGSFSTLEIQRTEQGDSAMYLCASSLHGQGYEQYFGPGTRLTVT.

The J gene is TRBJ2-3, the V gene TRBV15; D is ambiguous. V was pared by 4 bases and J by 1 base, with 3 bases between. Germline CDR1 is LNHNV and CDR2 is YYDKDF (reference sequence). There are 12 residues in the CDR3. Here the CDR3 reads CATSKGTDTQYF. The CDR3 DNA reads TGTGCCACCAGCAAAGGCACAGATACGCAGTATTTT.

V gene TRBV2 combines with J gene TRBJ1-1, with 9 bases matching TRBD1. The CDR3 has 13 residues. CDR1 SNHLY and CDR2 FYNNEI come from the germline V gene. Unmatched junction bases numbered 0, after V lost 3 bases and J lost 4 bases. CDR3 in DNA: TGTGCCAGCAGTGAGGGACAGGGCACTGAAGCTTTCTTT. Protein: CASSEGQGTEAFF.

This sequence joins TRBV18 and TRBJ2-5, with D tentatively TRBD1 (6 bases). V lost 5 bases and J 0 bases, leaving 13 bases between the germline ends. In germline, CDR1 is KGHSH, CDR2 LQKENI. The CDR3 has 15 residues. The CDR3 sequence is CASSFSTGYQETQYF. DNA for the CDR3: TGTGCCAGCTCATTTTCTACAGGGTACCAAGAGACCCAGTACTTC. The whole variable domain, filled in from reference TRBV18 and TRBJ2-5, reads NAGVMQNPRHLVRRRGQEARLRCSPMKGHSHVYWYRQLPEEGLKFMVYLQKENIIDESGMPKERFSAEFPKEGPSILRIQQVVRGDSAAYFCASSFSTGYQETQYFGPGTRLLVL.

J is TRBJ2-3 and V is TRBV5-1, with TRBD2 matching over 8 bases. Germline V lookup: CDR1 SGHRS, CDR2 YFSETQ. V was clipped by 0 bases and J by 3 bases; unmatched bases: 3. This CDR3 region has 15 residues. This CDR3 reads CASSLVSGVTDTQYF. The DNA for the CDR3 is TGCGCCAGCAGCTTGGTTAGCGGGGTTACAGATACGCAGTATTTT.